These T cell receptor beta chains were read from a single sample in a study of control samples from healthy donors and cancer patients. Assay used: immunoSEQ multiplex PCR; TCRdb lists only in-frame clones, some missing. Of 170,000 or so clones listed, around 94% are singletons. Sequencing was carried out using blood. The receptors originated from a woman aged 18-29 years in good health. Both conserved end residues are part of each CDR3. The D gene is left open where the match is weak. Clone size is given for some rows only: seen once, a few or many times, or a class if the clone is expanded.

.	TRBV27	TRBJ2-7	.	TGTGCCAGCAGTTTAAGTGGCGCATTATCCTACGAGCAGTACTTC	CASSLSGALSYEQYF
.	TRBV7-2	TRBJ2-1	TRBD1	TGTGCCAGCAGCTTTCTTGGGACAGGGGACTACAATGAGCAGTTCTTC	CASSFLGTGDYNEQFF
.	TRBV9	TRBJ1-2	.	TGTGCCAGCAGCGCCCACCTGGACACGGCTAACTATGGCTACACCTTC	CASSAHLDTANYGYTF
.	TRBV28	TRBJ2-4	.	TGTGCCAGCAGTTTGGCAGGGTCAAACATTCAGTACTTC	CASSLAGSNIQYF
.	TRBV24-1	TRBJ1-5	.	TGTGCCACCAGTGATGGGCATGAAAATCAGCCCCAGCATTTT	CATSDGHENQPQHF
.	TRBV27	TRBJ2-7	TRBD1	TGTGCCAGCAGACCAGCGCCGGGACAGGGGGTTGACGAGCAGTACTTC	CASRPAPGQGVDEQYF
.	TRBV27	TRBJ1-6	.	TGTGCCAGCAGTCCCGGACGGGATAATTCACCCCTCCACTTT	CASSPGRDNSPLHF
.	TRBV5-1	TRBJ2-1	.	TGCGCCAGCAGCGTTTCACCGGGACTGGCGAACAATGAGCAGTTCTTC	CASSVSPGLANNEQFF
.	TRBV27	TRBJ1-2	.	TGTGCCAGCAGTCGCAACACTGGGCCGACCCTTGGCTATGGCTACACCTTC	CASSRNTGPTLGYGYTF
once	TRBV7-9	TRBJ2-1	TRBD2	TGTGCCAGCAGCTTACCCACTAGCGGGATCTCCTACAATGAGCAGTTCTTC	CASSLPTSGISYNEQFF
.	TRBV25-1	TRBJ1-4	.	TGTGCCAGCAGTGCAACTGAAAAACTGTTTTTT	CASSATEKLFF
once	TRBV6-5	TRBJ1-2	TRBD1	TGTGCCAGCAGTAGGCTGGGACAGCCGGGAGATGGCTACACCTTC	CASSRLGQPGDGYTF
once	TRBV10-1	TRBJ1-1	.	TGCGCCAGCAGTGAGTCAGGGGTTGACACTGAAGCTTTCTTT	CASSESGVDTEAFF
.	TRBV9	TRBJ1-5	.	TGTGCCAGCAGCGCCCACAGCCTCAATCAGCCCCAGCATTTT	CASSAHSLNQPQHF
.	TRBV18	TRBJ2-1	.	TGTGCCAGCTCACCGGGTAGGGACCGCTACAATGAGCAGTTCTTC	CASSPGRDRYNEQFF
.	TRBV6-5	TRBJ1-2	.	TGTGCCAGCATCCTTACAGATAACTATGGCTACACCTTC	CASILTDNYGYTF
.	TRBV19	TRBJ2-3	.	TGTGCCAGTAGTACCCCCCGCAGGGAGGGCACAGATACGCAGTATTTT	CASSTPRREGTDTQYF
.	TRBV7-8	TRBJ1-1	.	TGTGCCAGCAGTCGGAGATCGGGCACTGAAGCTTTCTTT	CASSRRSGTEAFF
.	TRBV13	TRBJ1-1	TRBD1	TGTGCCGGCAACCTCCGGGACAGGCTTGAAGCTTTCTTT	CAGNLRDRLEAFF
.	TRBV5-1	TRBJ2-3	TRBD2	TGCGCCAGCAGCCCCAGGACTAGCGCCACAGATACGCAGTATTTT	CASSPRTSATDTQYF
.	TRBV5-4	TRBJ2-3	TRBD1	TGTGCCAGCAGCTTGTTTTCCTTTCGGGACAGGGGGACAGATACGCAGTATTTT	CASSLFSFRDRGTDTQYF
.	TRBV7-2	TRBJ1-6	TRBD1	TGTGCCAGCAGCTCCACCCCAGGACAGGGAGGTTCACCCCTCCACTTT	CASSSTPGQGGSPLHF
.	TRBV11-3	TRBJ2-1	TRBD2	TGTGCCAGCAGCTGGACTAGCGGGGGTTTGGGCAATGAGCAGTTCTTC	CASSWTSGGLGNEQFF
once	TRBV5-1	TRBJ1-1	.	TGCGCCAGCAGCTTTGCGGGGGTGAACACTGAAGCTTTCTTT	CASSFAGVNTEAFF
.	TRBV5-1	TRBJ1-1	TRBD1	TGCGCCAGCAGCAAACCACCAGGGGGCACTGAAGCTTTCTTT	CASSKPPGGTEAFF
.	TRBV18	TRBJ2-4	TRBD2	TGTGCCAGCTCACCAAGCGGGGGAAGGGGGGCCAAAAACATTCAGTACTTC	CASSPSGGRGAKNIQYF
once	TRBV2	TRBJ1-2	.	TGTGCCAGCATGGACGGGTTCTATGGCTACACCTTC	CASMDGFYGYTF
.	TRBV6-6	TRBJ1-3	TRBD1	TGTGCCAGCAGCCAGGGGGTGTTGGGAAACACCATATATTTT	CASSQGVLGNTIYF
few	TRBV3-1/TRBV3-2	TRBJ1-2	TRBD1	TGTGCCAGCAGCAAGGGACAGGGGAACTATGGCTACACCTTC	CASSKGQGNYGYTF
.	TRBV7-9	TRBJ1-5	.	TGTGCCAGCAGCTTAGCGGGGATTCAGCCCCAGCATTTT	CASSLAGIQPQHF
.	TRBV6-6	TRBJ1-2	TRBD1	TGTGCCAGCAGTAACACAGACAGGGCCCTCCATGGCTACACCTTC	CASSNTDRALHGYTF
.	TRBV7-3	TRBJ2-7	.	TGTGCCAGCAGCCCGGGACGGACCTACGAGCAGTACTTC	CASSPGRTYEQYF
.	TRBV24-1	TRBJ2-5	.	TGTGCCACCAGTGATGTAACGAAGTTCCAAGAGACCCAGTACTTC	CATSDVTKFQETQYF
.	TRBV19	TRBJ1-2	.	TGTGCCAGTAGTAACCAGGCTAGGGGCTATGGCTACACCTTC	CASSNQARGYGYTF
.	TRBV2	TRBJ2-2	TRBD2	TGTGCCAGCCAGTCGAGCGGGAGGGGCACCGGGGAGCTGTTTTTT	CASQSSGRGTGELFF
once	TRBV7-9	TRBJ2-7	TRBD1	TGTGCCAGCAGCTTAGCAGGGGGCCTGTACGAGCAGTACTTC	CASSLAGGLYEQYF
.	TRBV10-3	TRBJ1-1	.	TGTGCCATCTGTAGGGACCTAAACACTGAAGCTTTCTTT	CAICRDLNTEAFF
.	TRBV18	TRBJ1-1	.	TGTGCCAGCTCACTCCAGGTGAACACTGAAGCTTTCTTT	CASSLQVNTEAFF
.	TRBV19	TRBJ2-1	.	TGTGCCAGTACCACGCCTGGGACCCGCGGTGAGCAGTTCTTC	CASTTPGTRGEQFF
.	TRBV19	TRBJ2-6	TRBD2	TGTGCCTGCGGGGGACTCTCTGGGGCCAACGTCCTGACTTTC	CACGGLSGANVLTF